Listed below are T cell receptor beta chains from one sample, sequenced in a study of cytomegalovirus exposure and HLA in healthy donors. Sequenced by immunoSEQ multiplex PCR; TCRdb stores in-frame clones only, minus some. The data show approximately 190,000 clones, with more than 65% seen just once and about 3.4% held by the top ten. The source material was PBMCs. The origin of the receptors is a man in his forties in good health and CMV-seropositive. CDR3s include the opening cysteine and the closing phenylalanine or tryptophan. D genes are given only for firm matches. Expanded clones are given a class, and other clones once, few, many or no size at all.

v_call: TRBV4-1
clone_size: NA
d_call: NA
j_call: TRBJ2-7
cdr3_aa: CASSRNLQGGTPYEQYF
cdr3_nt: TGCGCCAGCAGCCGAAACTTACAGGGAGGGACCCCCTACGAGCAGTACTTC

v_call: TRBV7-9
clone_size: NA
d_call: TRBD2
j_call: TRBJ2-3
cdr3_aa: CASTASGSDRYF
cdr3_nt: TGTGCCAGCACAGCGAGCGGGAGTGATCGGTATTTT

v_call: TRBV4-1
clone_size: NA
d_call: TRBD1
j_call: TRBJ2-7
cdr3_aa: CASSQFLSQGPRTFLEQYF
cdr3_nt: TGCGCCAGCAGCCAATTTCTGTCACAGGGGCCCCGAACCTTCCTCGAGCAGTACTTC

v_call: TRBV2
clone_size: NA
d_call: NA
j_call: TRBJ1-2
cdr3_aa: CASTLTALSDYGGYTF
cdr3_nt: TGTGCCAGCACCTTAACGGCCCTTTCCGACTATGGTGGCTACACCTTC

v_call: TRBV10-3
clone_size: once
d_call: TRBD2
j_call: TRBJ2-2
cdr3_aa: CAISPAAGTSGSMAGELFF
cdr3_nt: TGTGCCATCAGTCCGGCCGCCGGGACTAGCGGGAGTATGGCCGGGGAGCTGTTTTTT

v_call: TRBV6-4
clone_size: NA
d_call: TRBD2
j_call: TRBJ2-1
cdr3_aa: CASSDRLAGRDEQFF
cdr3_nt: TGTGCCAGCAGTGATCGACTAGCGGGGAGGGATGAGCAGTTCTTC

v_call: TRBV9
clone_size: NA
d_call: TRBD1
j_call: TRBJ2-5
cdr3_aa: CASSVRTGGTPQYF
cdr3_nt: TGTGCCAGCAGCGTCCGGACAGGGGGCACGCCCCAGTACTTC

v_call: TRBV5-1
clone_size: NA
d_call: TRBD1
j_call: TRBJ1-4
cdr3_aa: CASSPEGAGNEKLFF
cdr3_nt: TGCGCCAGCAGCCCCGAGGGGGCTGGTAATGAAAAACTGTTTTTT

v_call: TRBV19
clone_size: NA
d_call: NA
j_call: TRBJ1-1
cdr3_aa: CARRYTGGDAFF
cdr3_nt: TGTGCCAGACGGTACACGGGGGGGGATGCTTTCTTT

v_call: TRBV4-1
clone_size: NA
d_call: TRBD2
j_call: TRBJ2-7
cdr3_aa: CASSQLTSLLGYEQYF
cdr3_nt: TGCGCCAGCAGCCAATTGACTAGCCTCCTCGGATACGAGCAGTACTTC

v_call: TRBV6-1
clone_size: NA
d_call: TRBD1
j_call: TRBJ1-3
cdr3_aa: CASSGQGAFGNTIYF
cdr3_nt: TGTGCCAGCTCGGGACAGGGGGCATTTGGAAACACCATATATTTT

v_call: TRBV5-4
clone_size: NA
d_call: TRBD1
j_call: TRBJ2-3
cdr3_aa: CASSPRDRQRADTQYF
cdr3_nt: TGTGCCAGCAGCCCCCGGGACAGGCAAAGGGCAGATACGCAGTATTTT

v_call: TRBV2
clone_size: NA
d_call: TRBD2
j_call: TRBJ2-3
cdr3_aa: CASTRLAGGTDTQYF
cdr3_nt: TGTGCCAGCACTAGACTAGCGGGGGGCACAGATACGCAGTATTTT

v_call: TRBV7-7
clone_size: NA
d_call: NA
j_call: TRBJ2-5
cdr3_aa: CASSLDSQETQYF
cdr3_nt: TGTGCCAGCAGTTTAGACAGCCAAGAGACCCAGTACTTC

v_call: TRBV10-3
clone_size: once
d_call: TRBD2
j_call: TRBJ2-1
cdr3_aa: CAITGSQMGGASYNEQFF
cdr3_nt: TGTGCCATCACGGGCTCACAAATGGGAGGGGCCTCCTACAATGAGCAGTTCTTC

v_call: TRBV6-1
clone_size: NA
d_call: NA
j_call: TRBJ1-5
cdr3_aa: CASSETGPNQPQHF
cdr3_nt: TGTGCCAGCAGTGAAACAGGGCCCAATCAGCCCCAGCATTTT

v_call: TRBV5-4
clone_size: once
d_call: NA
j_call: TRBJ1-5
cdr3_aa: CASSLGTGYNQPQHF
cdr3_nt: TGTGCCAGCAGCTTAGGAACAGGGTACAATCAGCCCCAGCATTTT

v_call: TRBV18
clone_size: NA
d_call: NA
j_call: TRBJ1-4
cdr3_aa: CASSSLQGENEKLFF
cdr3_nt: TGTGCCAGCTCATCCCTACAGGGAGAGAATGAAAAACTGTTTTTT

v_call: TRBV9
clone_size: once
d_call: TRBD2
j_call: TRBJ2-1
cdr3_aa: CASSVRGLEGNEQFF
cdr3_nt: TGTGCCAGCAGCGTAAGAGGACTAGAGGGGAATGAGCAGTTCTTC

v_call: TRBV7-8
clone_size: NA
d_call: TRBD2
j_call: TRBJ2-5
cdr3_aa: CASSLRGEAGGPIQETQYF
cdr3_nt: TGTGCCAGCAGCTTAAGGGGGGAAGCGGGGGGTCCGATACAAGAGACCCAGTACTTC

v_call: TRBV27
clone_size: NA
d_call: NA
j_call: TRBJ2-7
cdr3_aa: CASSPRGLEQYF
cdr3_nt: TGTGCCAGCAGTCCGAGGGGACTCGAGCAGTACTTC

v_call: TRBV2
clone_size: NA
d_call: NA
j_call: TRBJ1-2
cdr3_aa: CASRRTASGYTF
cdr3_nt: TGTGCCAGCAGGCGAACAGCCTCCGGCTACACCTTC

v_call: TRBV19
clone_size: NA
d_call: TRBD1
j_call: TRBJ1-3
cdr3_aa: CASILSGTGVAGNTIYF
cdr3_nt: TGTGCCAGTATTCTCTCCGGGACAGGGGTTGCTGGAAACACCATATATTTT

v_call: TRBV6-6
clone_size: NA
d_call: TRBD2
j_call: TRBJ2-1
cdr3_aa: CASSRSGGRYNEQFF
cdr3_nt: TGTGCCAGCAGTCGTAGCGGGGGGCGCTACAATGAGCAGTTCTTC

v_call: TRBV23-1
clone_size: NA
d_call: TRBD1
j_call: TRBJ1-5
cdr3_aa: CASSRSTGQENSNQPQHF
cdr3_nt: TGCGCCAGCAGTCGAAGTACGGGACAGGAAAATAGCAATCAGCCCCAGCATTTT

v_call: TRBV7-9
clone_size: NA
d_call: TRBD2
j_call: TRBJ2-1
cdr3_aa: CASSPWTSEGEQFF
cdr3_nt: TGTGCCAGCAGCCCTTGGACTAGCGAGGGTGAGCAGTTCTTC

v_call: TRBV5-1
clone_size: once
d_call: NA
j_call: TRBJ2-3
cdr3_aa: CASRRDQTDTQYF
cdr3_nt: TGCGCCAGCAGGCGGGATCAAACAGATACGCAGTATTTT

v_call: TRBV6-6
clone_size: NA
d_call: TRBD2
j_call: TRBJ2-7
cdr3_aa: CASSNPGTRLYF
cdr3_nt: TGTGCCAGCAGTAATCCCGGGACTAGGCTGTACTTC

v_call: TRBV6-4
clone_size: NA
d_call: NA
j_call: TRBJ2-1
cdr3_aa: CASSREQGTYNEQFF
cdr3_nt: TGTGCCAGCAGCCGAGAGCAGGGTACCTACAATGAGCAGTTCTTC

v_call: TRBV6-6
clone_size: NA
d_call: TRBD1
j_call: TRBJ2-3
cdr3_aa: CASSYDRAGDTQYF
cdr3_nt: TGTGCCAGCAGTTACGACAGGGCGGGAGATACGCAGTATTTT

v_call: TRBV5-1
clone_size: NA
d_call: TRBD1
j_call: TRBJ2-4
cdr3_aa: CASSPAGTGGNIQYF
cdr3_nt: TGCGCCAGCAGCCCCGCGGGGACAGGGGGGAACATTCAGTACTTC